This T cell receptor beta chain was retrieved from a study of cytomegalovirus exposure and HLA in healthy donors. Overall study context: Of the donors genotyped, several hundred in all, 75% to 85% fell in the Caucasian-associated ancestry cluster. Findings and caveats of the study: Exclusion as indistinguishable affected some V segments, including TRBV6-2 and TRBV6-3.

About this clone: The antigen remains unidentified.

The PCR made use of 60 Vbeta and 13 Jbeta primers. Generated by immunoSEQ multiplex PCR, the TCRdb table keeps only in-frame clones and is missing some. The table includes fewer than 150,000 clones, around 76% detected once. Germline trimming cut 4 bases from V and 3 bases from J; bases unmatched to any gene: 7. The germline V gene encodes CDR1 SGHRS and CDR2 YFSETQ. There are 16 residues in the CDR3. The rearrangement joins TRBV5-1 to TRBJ2-5; 12 nucleotides align to TRBD2. Sequenced input: PBMCs. This clonotype was sampled from a middle-aged man in good health and CMV-seropositive. CDR3 sequence reads: CASSQSTSGGKETQYF. The CDR3 DNA sequence: TGCGCCAGCAGCCAATCGACTAGCGGGGGCAAAGAGACCCAGTACTTC.